The 9 T cell receptor beta chains given below trace back to one sample, sequenced in a study of cytomegalovirus exposure and HLA in healthy donors. PCR used 60 Vbeta primers and 13 Jbeta primers. Sequencing was performed with immunoSEQ multiplex PCR; in TCRdb, only in-frame clones are kept and a portion is missing. This table has approximately 75,000 clones, 65% to 90% appearing once. Sequencing input: PBMCs. The origin of the receptors is a man aged 65 to 79 in good health and CMV-seropositive.

The CDR3 spells CASSPLEGFGQPQHF. In DNA, the CDR3 is TGTGCCAGCTCACCACTGGAGGGGTTCGGTCAGCCCCAGCATTTT. The V and J genes are TRBV18 and TRBJ1-5; D possibly corresponds to TRBD1 (5 bases). The CDR3 extends over 15 amino acids. Per germline, CDR1 KGHSH and CDR2 LQKENI. The ends were cut back, 1 base at V and 6 bases at J, with 13 bases in the middle.

J is TRBJ2-3 and V is TRBV10-3, with TRBD2 identical over 9 bases. The germline V gene has CDR1 ENHRY and CDR2 SYGVKD. The CDR3 totals 19 residues. The ends lost 5 bases at V and 0 bases at J; junction bases unmatched: 15. DNA for the CDR3: TGTGCCATCAGTTCCGCCCCCCGTAGCGGGGGTGCTAGCACAGATACGCAGTATTTT. It encodes CAISSAPRSGGASTDTQYF.

A few counts support this clone. J is TRBJ1-5 and V is TRBV19; TRBD1 matches at 10 bases. The V segment lost 8 bases and the J segment 6 bases; nucleotides outside the gene matches: 4. The CDR3 length is 13 residues. Germline assignment: CDR1 LNHDA and CDR2 SQIVND (reference sequence). In DNA, the CDR3 is TGTGCCAGTTCGGACAGGGGGATTCAGCCCCAGCATTTT. Translated: CASSDRGIQPQHF.

The V call is TRBV7-2, the J call TRBJ2-5; 8 bases are shared with TRBD1. Germline V CDR1 and CDR2: SGHTA, FQGNSA. Unmatched junction bases numbered 3, after V lost 5 bases and J lost 4 bases. The CDR3 has 13 amino acids. CDR3 sequence: CASSTGTGETQYF. The CDR3 nucleotides read TGTGCCAGCAGCACCGGGACAGGAGAGACCCAGTACTTC. Based on the CDR3 plus reference TRBV7-2 and TRBJ2-5, the full variable domain is GAGVSQSPSNKVTEKGKDVELRCDPISGHTALYWYRQSLGQGLEFLIYFQGNSAPDKSGLPSDRFSAERTGGSVSTLTIQRTQQEDSAVYLCASSTGTGETQYFGPGTRLLVL.

The CDR3 region is CAWRGQGARQPQHF. The CDR3 DNA sequence: TGTGCCTGGAGAGGACAGGGGGCACGTCAGCCCCAGCATTTT. The chain uses TRBV30 and TRBJ1-5, with 11 bases fitting TRBD1. J was trimmed by 6 bases and V by 3 bases; bases with no gene match: 4. CDR3 length: 14 amino acids. The germline gives CDR1 GTSNPN, CDR2 SVGIG (reference sequence).

This chain links TRBV9 with TRBJ1-1; TRBD1 might be the D (5 bases). The length of the CDR3 is 15 residues. CDR1 and CDR2 from the germline V gene are SGDLS and YYNGEE. V lost 0 bases to trimming and J lost 1 base, with 10 bases between them. The chain's CDR3 is CASSVGGATNTEAFF. The CDR3 nucleotides read TGTGCCAGCAGCGTAGGGGGCGCCACGAACACTGAAGCTTTCTTT.

In regard to this clone: The junction differs from germline at one of its ends, possibly a read error. The chain combines TRBV6-6 with TRBJ2-1, with D tentatively TRBD2 (6 bases). CDR3 size: 14 residues. CDR1 MNHNY and CDR2 SVGAGI come from the germline V gene (reference sequence). This CDR3 reads CASSSPEGTPNSIF. In DNA, the CDR3 is TGTGCCAGCAGTTCCCCGGAGGGGACTCCCAACTCCATCTTC.

This sequence joins TRBV4-3 and TRBJ2-3; 11 bases fit TRBD2. This CDR3 contains 15 residues. V trimming: 4 bases; J trimming: 7 bases; junction bases outside the gene matches: 7. Germline V gives CDR1 LGHNA, CDR2 YSLEER. CDR3: CASSPLAGGPYTQYF. In DNA form, the CDR3 reads TGCGCCAGCAGCCCTCTAGCGGGGGGCCCCTATACGCAGTATTTT.

V is TRBV28 and J is TRBJ1-2; TRBD1 is a possible D gene (5 bases). Deletions cut 8 bases from V and 7 bases from J, with 14 bases between. CDR1 and CDR2 (germline): MDHEN, SYDVKM. This CDR3 contains 12 residues. The CDR3 DNA reads as TGTGCCAGCCAAAGCGGGGACCGTGGCTACACCTTC. Encoded protein: CASQSGDRGYTF.